A selection of T cell receptor beta chains follows, all from one sample in a study of blood T cell repertoires in COVID-19. Repertoires were generated with immunoSEQ multiplex PCR, while TCRdb's copy carries only in-frame clones and drops some. The repertoire consists of about 310,000 clones, with over 75% occurring once and the leading ten covering 1%. The material sequenced was peripheral blood. All receptors derive from a man aged 50 to 60 with active or convalescent COVID-19. CDR3s include the opening cysteine and the closing phenylalanine or tryptophan. Fields, in order: V gene, clone size, D gene, J gene, CDR3 DNA, CDR3 protein. The D gene is left open where the match is weak. Some rows mark clone size as missing; the rest say once, few, many or name a class of expanded clone.

V: TRBV5-1; size: -; D: TRBD1; J: TRBJ2-7; DNA: TGCGCCAGCAGCCCCAACACAGGGGCCTACGAGCAGTACTTC; CDR3: CASSPNTGAYEQYF
V: TRBV30; size: few; D: -; J: TRBJ1-3; DNA: TGTGCCTGGAGTATGGTGGGACATCTCTCTGGAAACACCATATATTTT; CDR3: CAWSMVGHLSGNTIYF
V: TRBV28; size: -; D: -; J: TRBJ1-1; DNA: TGTGCCAGCAGTTTTAGGGGAAACACTGAAGCTTTCTTT; CDR3: CASSFRGNTEAFF
V: TRBV29-1; size: -; D: TRBD2; J: TRBJ2-7; DNA: TGCAGCGTGGTGACTAGCGGGACCGTACACGAGCAGTACTTC; CDR3: CSVVTSGTVHEQYF
V: TRBV30; size: once; D: TRBD1; J: TRBJ1-3; DNA: TGTGCCTGGAGTCGTTCCCTGGACAGGGGGACTGGAAACACCATATATTTT; CDR3: CAWSRSLDRGTGNTIYF
V: TRBV30; size: -; D: TRBD2; J: TRBJ2-7; DNA: TGTGCCTGGCGCCAGATTGGACTAGCGGGAATCCACGAGCAGTACTTC; CDR3: CAWRQIGLAGIHEQYF
V: TRBV12-5; size: -; D: TRBD1; J: TRBJ1-2; DNA: TGTGCTAGTGGTCCCTCGACAGGGCTTAACTATGGCTACACCTTC; CDR3: CASGPSTGLNYGYTF
V: TRBV2; size: -; D: -; J: TRBJ1-4; DNA: TGTGCCAGCAGTGAACCGACAGCAGAGGAAAAACTGTTTTTT; CDR3: CASSEPTAEEKLFF
V: TRBV4-2; size: -; D: -; J: TRBJ1-3; DNA: TGTGCCAGCAGCCAAGGTGCAGTTAACTATGGAAACACCATATATTTT; CDR3: CASSQGAVNYGNTIYF
V: TRBV20-1; size: -; D: -; J: TRBJ1-5; DNA: TGCAGTGCTAGTGCCCGGGGGACGCAGCCCCAGCATTTT; CDR3: CSASARGTQPQHF
V: TRBV6-6; size: -; D: -; J: TRBJ1-6; DNA: TGTGCCAGCAGCTCTGCGGGGTCACCCCTCCACTTT; CDR3: CASSSAGSPLHF
V: TRBV7-3; size: -; D: -; J: TRBJ2-1; DNA: TGTGCCAGCAGCTTAGCGGGACTCTCCTACAATGAGCAGTTCTTC; CDR3: CASSLAGLSYNEQFF
V: TRBV5-1; size: -; D: -; J: TRBJ1-4; DNA: TGCGCCAGCAGCTTAGGAATAGTGGAGAATAATGAAAAACTGTTTTTT; CDR3: CASSLGIVENNEKLFF
V: TRBV14; size: -; D: -; J: TRBJ1-1; DNA: TGTGCCAGCAGCCAAGGAGGGAGGAACACTGAAGCTTTCTTT; CDR3: CASSQGGRNTEAFF
V: TRBV5-1; size: once; D: -; J: TRBJ1-2; DNA: TGCGCCAGCAGCTTTGGGGAGGCTAACTATGGCTACACCTTC; CDR3: CASSFGEANYGYTF
V: TRBV5-1; size: once; D: TRBD1; J: TRBJ1-2; DNA: TGCGCCAGCAGCTTGGACAGGGGAAACTATGGCTACACCTTC; CDR3: CASSLDRGNYGYTF
V: TRBV5-1; size: -; D: -; J: TRBJ1-2; DNA: TGCGCCAGCAGCTTGTCGCTGCCCGGGGGTTATGGCTACACCTTC; CDR3: CASSLSLPGGYGYTF
V: TRBV28; size: -; D: TRBD1; J: TRBJ2-3; DNA: TGTGCTACAGGGGCCTACACAGATACGCAGTATTTT; CDR3: CATGAYTDTQYF
V: TRBV30; size: -; D: -; J: TRBJ1-1; DNA: TGTGCCTGGAGTGTATCGGGTATGAACACTGAAGCTTTCTTT; CDR3: CAWSVSGMNTEAFF
V: TRBV5-6; size: -; D: TRBD1; J: TRBJ2-1; DNA: TGTGCCAGCAGCTTGGGGACAGGGAGAGTCGATGAGCAGTTCTTC; CDR3: CASSLGTGRVDEQFF
V: TRBV5-5; size: -; D: -; J: TRBJ1-2; DNA: TGTGCCAGCAGCTTTTATGGGAGGTTTATGAATGGCTACACCTTC; CDR3: CASSFYGRFMNGYTF